The entry below gives a single T cell receptor (beta chain) sequence along with its context. The antigen this receptor binds is unknown. Per-base quality was not reported, and no clone a single base away is much larger than it. The CDR3 regions of human TCRbeta chains were subjected to immunosequencing. Turning to the authors' computational methods: TCRs in the repertoires were compared against a reference library of SARS-CoV-2-specific TCRs that had been generated with the MIRA antigen-specificity platform. Breadth meant the fraction of unique TCRs that were SARS-CoV-2-associated, whereas depth meant the fraction of total T cells that were SARS-CoV-2-associated. Using the MIRA data, each spike-specific TCR was mapped to the spike region that the TCR reacts to and placed in a CD4 or CD8 class. Log10-transformed breadth and depth values were compared by one-way ANOVA with Sidak's multiple comparisons tests. TCRdb stores this immuneACCESS table with in-frame sequences only. Part of the clones is absent; in the studies checked, under half of the shortfall reflects unresolved V genes, and no reason is known for the rest. That table supplies the V and J calls and clone size; D and trimming were determined from the DNA. The sample records around 65,000 clones, approximately 87% of which are singletons. Around 25% of the sample rests with the top ten.

The sample originates from a study of T cell responses to AZD1222 COVID-19 vaccine (dated by TCRdb to about 2021). At the level of the whole study: TCR sequencing covered roughly 230 trial participants: 200 to 210 given two doses of AZD1222 and approximately 25 given two doses of MenACWY control vaccine. Trial participants were enrolled by age into subgroups of 18-55, 56-69 and 70-plus years, and 148, 28 and 57 TCR-sequenced participants, respectively, were included in these subgroups. General study outcomes and caveats: In the small 56-69-year group, the increase in depth fell short of significance, most likely because of low power. A significant rise in spike-specific TCR breadth and depth was observed after two AZD1222 doses relative to day 0 and relative to MenACWY recipients. No day 14 peak-response samples were available, so repertoires were characterized only after the peak T cell response. Only five or six AZD1222 recipients were SARS-CoV-2 seropositive at baseline, limiting conclusions about previously exposed vaccinees. CD4 TCRs associated with the vaccine covered the entire spike protein, and the dominant responses were in regions 160-218 and 743-854. Epitopes outside the regions mutated in the B.1.351 and B.1.1.7 variants were reportedly recognized by nearly half of the unique spike-specific TCRs. Most participants were white British and females outnumbered males, and the authors suggested that clonal diversity may have been underestimated.

Interpreted using the paper, the time point label stands for: about 28 days (+/-7) after the second vaccine dose. AZD1222 recipients with second doses at about 4 weeks or about 12 weeks were pooled, because spike-specific TCR depth and breadth did not differ between schedules. Samples from vaccinated people were obtained from the UK trials COV001 and COV002, which included a single-blind randomized controlled phase 2/3 trial of AZD1222 (ChAdOx1 nCoV-19) in healthy adults. Trial participant PBMC samples were collected at day 0 and day 28 after the second dose for TCRbeta chain sequencing. This TCR derives from an adult who received the AZD1222 COVID-19 vaccine. This sample comprised peripheral blood, obtained 28 days after the second AZD1222 dose.

In nucleotide form, the sequence is TGCGCCAGCAGCCAAGAGGGCGCAGGGATCTTCTATGGCTACACCTTC. Its amino acids are CASSQEGAGIFYGYTF. Recombination linked TRBV4-1 to TRBJ1-2; the D gene is perhaps TRBD1, from 5 matching bases. CDR1 and CDR2 (MGHRA, YSYEKL) derive from the germline V gene. The junction carries 15 bases between V and J, which are trimmed by 0 bases and 4 bases respectively. From the cysteine up to the phenylalanine, the CDR3 has a length of 16 residues. Left in the record is the CDR3 DNA by itself, 48 bases read in frame from the first base.